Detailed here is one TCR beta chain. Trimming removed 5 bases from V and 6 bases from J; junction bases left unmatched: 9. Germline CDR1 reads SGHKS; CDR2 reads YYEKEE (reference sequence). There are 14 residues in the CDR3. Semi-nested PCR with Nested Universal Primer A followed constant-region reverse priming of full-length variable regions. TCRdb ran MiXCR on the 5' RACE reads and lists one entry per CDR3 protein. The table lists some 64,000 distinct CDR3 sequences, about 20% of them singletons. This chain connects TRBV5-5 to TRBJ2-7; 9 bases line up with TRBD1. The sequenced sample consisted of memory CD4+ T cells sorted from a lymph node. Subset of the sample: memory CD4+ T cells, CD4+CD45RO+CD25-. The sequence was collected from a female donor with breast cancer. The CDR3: CASSKGTGSGEQYF. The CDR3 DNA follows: TGTGCCAGCAGTAAAGGGACAGGGAGTGGCGAGCAGTACTTC.